Here is one T cell receptor beta chain with its context. Repertoires were generated with immunoSEQ multiplex PCR, while TCRdb's copy carries only in-frame clones and drops some. The sample consists of about 87,000 clones, roughly 76% of them appearing once. CDR3 size: 18 residues. Per germline, CDR1 LGHNA and CDR2 YSLEER. With 0 bases removed from V and 2 bases from J, the gap between germline ends came to 19 bases. This entry is derived from a study of blood T cell repertoires in COVID-19. Sequenced material: peripheral blood. The chain recombines TRBV4-3 with TRBJ1-2; tentative D call: TRBD1 (5 bases). The source of this sequence is a woman aged 50 to 60 with acute or convalescent COVID-19. This CDR3 is CASSQDRVQGAMNYGYTF. Written as DNA, the CDR3 is TGCGCCAGCAGCCAAGATAGAGTACAAGGGGCTATGAACTATGGCTACACCTTC.